The 8 T cell receptor beta chains reported below all come from one sample, sequenced in a study of T cell repertoires in cytomegalovirus infection. TCRdb redid the calling of the reads with MiXCR, one entry per CDR3 protein. The profile covers fewer than 550,000 distinct CDR3 sequences, with roughly 29% appearing a single time and around 14% taken by the ten largest. Sequenced input: PBMCs. The receptors originated from a human donor in good health (CMV status not recorded). Some clones in this sample may be carry-over from other donors' samples.

This clonotype came up once. The chain links TRBV20-1 to TRBJ2-3; D is perhaps TRBD1 (5 bases). V lost 3 bases and J lost 3, with 19 bases in between. CDR1 is DFQATT and CDR2 is SNEGSKA in the germline V gene (reference sequence). This CDR3 region has 16 residues. As DNA, the CDR3 is TGCAGTGCTAGTCTGGGGCTAGGCATTGGTACAGATACGCAGTATTTT. Amino acids: CSASLGLGIGTDTQYF.

The chain is built from TRBV24-1 and TRBJ2-1; 9 bases line up with TRBD1. Germline CDR1 and CDR2: KGHDR and SFDVKD. Unmatched junction bases numbered 14, after V lost 4 bases and J lost 8 bases. This CDR3 spans 17 amino acids. In nucleotides, the CDR3 is TGTGCCACCAGTGACCGACAACCGGGACAGGGTATTGATGAGCAGTTCTTC. It encodes CATSDRQPGQGIDEQFF.

This rearrangement joins TRBV11-2 to TRBJ1-2; D is undetermined. Per germline, CDR1 SGHAT and CDR2 FQNNGV. Trimming shortened V by 5 bases and J by 4 bases, and 14 bases separated the two germline ends. This CDR3 region has 14 residues. The CDR3: CASSAVGSLYGYTF. The CDR3 nucleotides read TGTGCCAGCAGCGCAGTAGGCAGTCTCTATGGCTACACCTTC.

The chain links TRBV4-3 to TRBJ2-1; D is uncertain. The V gene lost 3 bases and the J gene lost 5 bases, with 11 bases spanning the gap. CDR1 LGHNA and CDR2 YSLEER come from the germline V gene. The CDR3 covers 14 residues. For the CDR3, the DNA is TGCGCCAGCAGCCAGTTGAATTCCCACAATGAGCAGTTCTTC. It encodes CASSQLNSHNEQFF.

This chain joins TRBV20-1 and TRBJ2-1; D is uncertain. CDR1 and CDR2 (germline): DFQATT, SNEGSKA (reference sequence). The CDR3 is 11 amino acids. V dropped 2 bases and J dropped 7 bases, with 6 bases sitting between them. CDR3 nucleotides: TGCAGTGCTAGAACAAGTAATGAGCAGTTCTTC. Amino acids: CSARTSNEQFF.

This clonotype was seen repeatedly, ten times or more. The gene calls are TRBV7-8 and TRBJ2-7; tentative D call: TRBD2 (7 bases). Germline V gene data show CDR1 as SGHVS and CDR2 as FQNEAQ. The CDR3 sequence is 15 residues long. V lost 3 bases and J lost 3, with 15 bases in between. The CDR3 region has the DNA TGTGCCAGCAGCTTTCAGGCCGGGGGGCACTACGAGCAGTACTTC. Residues: CASSFQAGGHYEQYF.

This clonotype was counted a few times. V usage is TRBV4-1 and J usage is TRBJ1-5; D gene ambiguous. Trimming cost V 0 bases and J 2 bases, with 11 bases left between them. CDR1 MGHRA and CDR2 YSYEKL come from the germline V gene. The CDR3 contains 16 residues. This CDR3 is CASSQDLGRRNQPQHF. CDR3 nucleotide sequence: TGCGCCAGCAGCCAAGATCTCGGTCGCCGCAATCAGCCCCAGCATTTT.

The rearrangement uses TRBV12-3 or TRBV12-4 and TRBJ2-5; 11 bases align to TRBD2. This CDR3 has 15 residues. V shed 5 bases, J shed 3 bases, and the junction held 5 bases outside the gene matches. CDR3 in amino acids: CASSPTTSGEETQYF. CDR3 DNA sequence: TGTGCCAGCAGTCCCACGACTAGCGGGGAAGAGACCCAGTACTTC.